Listed below are T cell receptor beta chains from one sample, sequenced in a study of cytomegalovirus exposure and HLA in healthy donors. This table comes from immunoSEQ multiplex PCR, and its TCRdb copy is limited to in-frame clones, with some not included. The sample contains under 250,000 clones, 80% to 85% of which appear only once. Sequenced input: PBMCs. These TCRs come from a woman aged 25 to 39 in good health and CMV-seronegative. The CDR3 runs from the conserved cysteine through the conserved F or W. Fields, in order: V gene, D gene, J gene, clone size, CDR3 protein, CDR3 DNA. A D gene is named only where the DNA matches it firmly. Clone size is stated in some rows and not others, as once, few, many or a class when expanded.

V: TRBV7-2; D: TRBD1; J: TRBJ2-7; size: -; CDR3: CASSLSGTGGYEQYF; DNA: TGTGCCAGCAGCTTATCCGGGACAGGGGGCTACGAGCAGTACTTC
V: TRBV29-1; D: TRBD1; J: TRBJ2-7; size: -; CDR3: CSVERTGGYEQYF; DNA: TGCAGCGTTGAAAGGACAGGGGGCTACGAGCAGTACTTC
V: TRBV5-1; D: -; J: TRBJ2-5; size: -; CDR3: CASSSLPSTGNGETQYF; DNA: TGCGCCAGCAGCTCCTTGCCTTCTACAGGGAATGGAGAGACCCAGTACTTC
V: TRBV7-6; D: TRBD1; J: TRBJ1-6; size: few; CDR3: CASSSTGANSPLHF; DNA: TGTGCCAGCAGCTCGACAGGGGCTAATTCACCCCTCCACTTT
V: TRBV7-7; D: TRBD2; J: TRBJ2-5; size: few; CDR3: CASSLASGRAETQYF; DNA: TGTGCCAGCAGCTTAGCGAGCGGGAGGGCGGAGACCCAGTACTTC
V: TRBV28; D: TRBD2; J: TRBJ2-7; size: -; CDR3: CASSLAAGGTYEQYF; DNA: TGTGCCAGCAGCCTGGCTGCGGGGGGGACCTACGAGCAGTACTTC
V: TRBV6-4; D: TRBD2; J: TRBJ2-7; size: -; CDR3: CASSEASGGEQYF; DNA: TGTGCCAGCAGTGAGGCTAGCGGAGGCGAGCAGTACTTC
V: TRBV19; D: TRBD1; J: TRBJ2-7; size: -; CDR3: CASSHSTGGLRYEQYF; DNA: TGTGCCAGTAGCCACTCTACAGGGGGGTTACGTTACGAGCAGTACTTC
V: TRBV7-9; D: -; J: TRBJ2-2; size: once; CDR3: CASSPSPNTGELFF; DNA: TGTGCCAGCAGCCCCAGTCCGAACACCGGGGAGCTGTTTTTT
V: TRBV6-1; D: TRBD2; J: TRBJ2-1; size: -; CDR3: CASSDLSGGYNEQFF; DNA: TGTGCCAGCAGTGACCTTAGCGGGGGCTACAATGAGCAGTTCTTC
V: TRBV2; D: -; J: TRBJ2-7; size: -; CDR3: CASRREQGMAYEQYF; DNA: TGTGCCAGCAGGCGGGAACAGGGGATGGCCTACGAGCAGTACTTC
V: TRBV9; D: -; J: TRBJ2-7; size: -; CDR3: CASSVASLAYSYEQYF; DNA: TGTGCCAGCAGCGTAGCTAGCCTAGCGTATTCCTACGAGCAGTACTTC
V: TRBV7-6; D: TRBD1; J: TRBJ2-7; size: few; CDR3: CASSLGTGAYEQYF; DNA: TGTGCCAGCAGCTTAGGGACAGGGGCCTACGAGCAGTACTTC
V: TRBV27; D: -; J: TRBJ1-2; size: -; CDR3: CASSFVRGYGYTF; DNA: TGTGCCAGCAGTTTTGTCAGGGGCTATGGCTACACCTTC
V: TRBV27; D: TRBD1; J: TRBJ1-2; size: once; CDR3: CASSPQGTGLNGYTF; DNA: TGTGCCAGCAGTCCCCAGGGGACAGGGCTCAATGGCTACACCTTC
V: TRBV6-1; D: -; J: TRBJ1-5; size: few; CDR3: CASEAGGGQPQHF; DNA: TGTGCCAGCGAGGCGGGCGGGGGCCAGCCCCAGCATTTT
V: TRBV4-1; D: TRBD2; J: TRBJ2-5; size: -; CDR3: CASSQGLMGGEETQYF; DNA: TGCGCCAGCAGCCAAGGCCTTATGGGGGGGGAGGAGACCCAGTACTTC
V: TRBV19; D: TRBD2; J: TRBJ2-7; size: once; CDR3: CASSISGLGSSYEQYF; DNA: TGTGCCAGTAGTATCTCGGGACTAGGGAGCTCCTACGAGCAGTACTTC
V: TRBV28; D: TRBD1; J: TRBJ2-7; size: -; CDR3: CASSSQDRGYF; DNA: TGTGCCAGCAGTTCCCAGGACAGGGGTTACTTC
V: TRBV18; D: -; J: TRBJ1-4; size: -; CDR3: CASSPLDSRNEKLFF; DNA: TGTGCCAGCTCACCGCTGGACAGCCGAAATGAAAAACTGTTTTTT
V: TRBV5-6; D: TRBD1; J: TRBJ1-2; size: -; CDR3: CASTGQVGYTF; DNA: TGTGCCAGCACGGGACAGGTTGGCTACACCTTC
V: TRBV12-5; D: -; J: TRBJ2-7; size: -; CDR3: CASGRTMADEQYF; DNA: TGTGCTAGTGGCCGGACTATGGCTGACGAGCAGTACTTC
V: TRBV27; D: TRBD2; J: TRBJ2-4; size: -; CDR3: CASSHLAALAKNIQYF; DNA: TGTGCCAGCAGTCATCTAGCGGCGCTAGCCAAAAACATTCAGTACTTC
V: TRBV5-4; D: TRBD2; J: TRBJ2-7; size: -; CDR3: CASTKTSESYEQYF; DNA: TGTGCCAGCACCAAGACTAGCGAGTCCTACGAGCAGTACTTC
V: TRBV7-6; D: TRBD1; J: TRBJ2-7; size: -; CDR3: CASSSRGRDSSYEQYF; DNA: TGTGCCAGCAGCTCCAGGGGCCGGGACAGCTCCTACGAGCAGTACTTC
V: TRBV7-9; D: -; J: TRBJ1-3; size: -; CDR3: CASSSYRAGPGNTIYF; DNA: TGTGCCAGCAGCTCCTATCGGGCGGGGCCTGGAAACACCATATATTTT
V: TRBV5-1; D: -; J: TRBJ2-1; size: once; CDR3: CASSLVPGSYNEQFF; DNA: TGCGCCAGCAGCTTGGTCCCGGGGAGCTACAATGAGCAGTTCTTC
V: TRBV12-5; D: TRBD1; J: TRBJ2-7; size: -; CDR3: CASGLGTGRYEQYF; DNA: TGTGCTAGTGGACTGGGGACAGGTAGATACGAGCAGTACTTC
V: TRBV28; D: TRBD1; J: TRBJ1-2; size: few; CDR3: CASSQGQINYGYTF; DNA: TGTGCCAGCTCGCAGGGACAGATTAACTATGGCTACACCTTC
V: TRBV28; D: -; J: TRBJ2-2; size: -; CDR3: CASSLWVQANTGELFF; DNA: TGTGCCAGCAGTTTATGGGTACAGGCGAACACCGGGGAGCTGTTTTTT
V: TRBV6-5; D: -; J: TRBJ1-6; size: -; CDR3: CASTPPGGRNSPLHF; DNA: TGTGCCAGCACGCCTCCCGGGGGGAGGAATTCACCCCTCCACTTT
V: TRBV25-1; D: -; J: TRBJ2-5; size: -; CDR3: CASSEAGIPGETQYF; DNA: TGTGCCAGCAGTGAGGCCGGGATTCCCGGGGAGACCCAGTACTTC
V: TRBV28; D: -; J: TRBJ1-2; size: -; CDR3: CASSFGQNYGYTF; DNA: TGTGCCAGCAGTTTCGGACAGAACTATGGCTACACCTTC
V: TRBV30; D: TRBD1; J: TRBJ1-5; size: -; CDR3: CAWAGQGAFQPQHF; DNA: TGTGCCTGGGCGGGACAGGGGGCTTTTCAGCCCCAGCATTTT
V: TRBV9; D: -; J: TRBJ1-3; size: -; CDR3: CASSVALGSGNTIYF; DNA: TGTGCCAGCAGCGTAGCTCTGGGCAGTGGAAACACCATATATTTT
V: TRBV4-1; D: TRBD1; J: TRBJ1-2; size: -; CDR3: CASSQGPGQVYGYTF; DNA: TGCGCCAGCAGCCAAGGACCAGGACAGGTATATGGCTACACCTTC
V: TRBV10-3; D: -; J: TRBJ2-1; size: -; CDR3: CAISVPDEQFF; DNA: TGTGCCATCAGTGTGCCGGATGAGCAGTTCTTC
V: TRBV28; D: -; J: TRBJ1-1; size: -; CDR3: CASRGGILNTEAFF; DNA: TGTGCCAGCAGAGGAGGGATCCTGAACACTGAAGCTTTCTTT
V: TRBV6-5; D: TRBD2; J: TRBJ2-3; size: -; CDR3: CASSSAGGVDTQYF; DNA: TGTGCCAGCAGCTCAGCGGGAGGGGTGGATACGCAGTATTTT
V: TRBV7-9; D: -; J: TRBJ1-2; size: -; CDR3: CASSLARGEGYTF; DNA: TGTGCCAGCAGCTTAGCAAGGGGTGAGGGCTACACCTTC
V: TRBV9; D: -; J: TRBJ1-3; size: -; CDR3: CASSPHGGQPGNTIYF; DNA: TGTGCCAGCAGCCCCCACGGAGGACAGCCGGGAAACACCATATATTTT
V: TRBV7-3; D: TRBD1; J: TRBJ2-7; size: once; CDR3: CASSLGQGMAYEQYF; DNA: TGTGCCAGCAGCTTGGGACAGGGGATGGCCTACGAGCAGTACTTC
V: TRBV14; D: -; J: TRBJ1-5; size: -; CDR3: CASSQGGRGDNQPQHF; DNA: TGTGCCAGCAGCCAAGGGGGACGGGGGGACAATCAGCCCCAGCATTTT
V: TRBV5-1; D: -; J: TRBJ1-4; size: -; CDR3: CASSTTGRAGEKLFF; DNA: TGCGCCAGCAGCACCACAGGGCGCGCGGGTGAAAAACTGTTTTTT
V: TRBV21-1; D: -; J: TRBJ1-5; size: -; CDR3: CASSRGGSREESNQPQHF; DNA: TGTGCCAGCAGCCGGGGGGGCAGCAGGGAGGAAAGCAATCAGCCCCAGCATTTT
V: TRBV9; D: -; J: TRBJ1-1; size: -; CDR3: CASSAAAEAFF; DNA: TGTGCCAGCAGCGCGGCGGCTGAAGCTTTCTTT
V: TRBV30; D: TRBD1; J: TRBJ1-6; size: once; CDR3: CAWSSQGGNSPPHF; DNA: TGTGCCTGGAGCTCACAGGGGGGCAATTCACCCCCCCACTTT
V: TRBV5-1; D: TRBD2; J: TRBJ2-3; size: -; CDR3: CASSLATSGPSTDTQYF; DNA: TGCGCCAGCAGCTTGGCGACTAGCGGGCCGAGCACAGATACGCAGTATTTT
V: TRBV6-1; D: -; J: TRBJ1-1; size: -; CDR3: CASSKPRYEAFF; DNA: TGTGCCAGCAGTAAGCCCCGGTATGAAGCTTTCTTT
V: TRBV19; D: -; J: TRBJ1-5; size: -; CDR3: CASSMVTTDSNQPQHF; DNA: TGTGCCAGTAGTATGGTAACCACAGATAGCAATCAGCCCCAGCATTTT
V: TRBV6-5; D: -; J: TRBJ2-7; size: -; CDR3: CASSKTGSYEQYF; DNA: TGTGCCAGCAGCAAAACCGGGTCCTACGAGCAGTACTTC